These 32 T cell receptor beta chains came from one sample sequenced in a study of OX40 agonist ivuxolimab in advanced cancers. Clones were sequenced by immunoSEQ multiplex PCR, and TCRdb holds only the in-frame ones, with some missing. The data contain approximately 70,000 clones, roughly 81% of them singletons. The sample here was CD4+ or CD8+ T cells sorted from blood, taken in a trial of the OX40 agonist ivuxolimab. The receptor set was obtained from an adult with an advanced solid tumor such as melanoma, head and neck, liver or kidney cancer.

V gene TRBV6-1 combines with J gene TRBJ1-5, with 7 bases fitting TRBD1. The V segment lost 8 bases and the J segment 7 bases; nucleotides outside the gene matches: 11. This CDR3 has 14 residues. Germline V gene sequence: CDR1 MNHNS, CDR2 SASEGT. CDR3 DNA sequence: TGTGCCAGCCGGTTTGGCACAGGGGACCAGCCCCAGCATTTT. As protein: CASRFGTGDQPQHF.

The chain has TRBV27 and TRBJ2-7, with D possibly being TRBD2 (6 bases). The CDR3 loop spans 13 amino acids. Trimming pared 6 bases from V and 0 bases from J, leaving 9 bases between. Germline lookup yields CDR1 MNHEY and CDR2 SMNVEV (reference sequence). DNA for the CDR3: TGTGCCAGCAGCCGCGGGGACTCCTACGAGCAGTACTTC. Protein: CASSRGDSYEQYF.

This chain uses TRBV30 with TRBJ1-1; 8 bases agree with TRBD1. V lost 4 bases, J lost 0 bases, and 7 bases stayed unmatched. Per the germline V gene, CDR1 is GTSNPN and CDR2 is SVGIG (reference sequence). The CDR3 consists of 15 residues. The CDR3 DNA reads TGTGCCTGGATCCGGGACAGGCCAATGAACACTGAAGCTTTCTTT. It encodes CAWIRDRPMNTEAFF.

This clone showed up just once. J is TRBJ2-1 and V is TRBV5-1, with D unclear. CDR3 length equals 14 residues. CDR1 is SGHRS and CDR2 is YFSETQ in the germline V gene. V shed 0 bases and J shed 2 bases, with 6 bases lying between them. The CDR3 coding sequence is TGCGCCAGCAGCTTGGAGCTGCCCTACAATGAGCAGTTCTTC. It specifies CASSLELPYNEQFF.

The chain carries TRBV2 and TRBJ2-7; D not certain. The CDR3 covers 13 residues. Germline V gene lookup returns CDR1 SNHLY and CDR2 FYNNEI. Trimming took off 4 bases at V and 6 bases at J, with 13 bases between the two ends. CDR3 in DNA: TGTGCCAGCAGTGGAGACTCCCTCAGCGAGCAGTACTTC. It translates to CASSGDSLSEQYF.

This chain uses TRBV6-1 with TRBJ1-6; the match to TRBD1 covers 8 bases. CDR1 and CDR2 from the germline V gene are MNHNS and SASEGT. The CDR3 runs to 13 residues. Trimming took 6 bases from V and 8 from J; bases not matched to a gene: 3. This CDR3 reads CASRDRADSPLHF. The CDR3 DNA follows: TGTGCCAGCAGGGACAGGGCAGATTCACCCCTCCACTTT.

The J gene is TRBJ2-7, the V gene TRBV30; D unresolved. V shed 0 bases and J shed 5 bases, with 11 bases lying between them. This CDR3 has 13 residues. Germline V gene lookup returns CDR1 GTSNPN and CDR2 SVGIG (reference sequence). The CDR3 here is CAWSVKGGDEQYF. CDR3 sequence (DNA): TGTGCCTGGAGTGTAAAGGGCGGAGACGAGCAGTACTTC.

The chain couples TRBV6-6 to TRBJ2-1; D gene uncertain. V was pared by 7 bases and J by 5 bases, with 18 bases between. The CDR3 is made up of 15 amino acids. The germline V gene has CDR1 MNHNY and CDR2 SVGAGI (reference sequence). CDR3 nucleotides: TGTGCCAGCACCCTAAGTGAGGTGGCCAACAATGAGCAGTTCTTC. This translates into CASTLSEVANNEQFF.

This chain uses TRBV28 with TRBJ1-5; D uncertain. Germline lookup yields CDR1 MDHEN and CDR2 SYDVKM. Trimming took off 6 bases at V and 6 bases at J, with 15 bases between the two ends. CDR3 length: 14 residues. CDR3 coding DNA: TGTGCCAGCAGGTTACCCCAGTCAGGTCAGCCCCAGCATTTT. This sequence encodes CASRLPQSGQPQHF.

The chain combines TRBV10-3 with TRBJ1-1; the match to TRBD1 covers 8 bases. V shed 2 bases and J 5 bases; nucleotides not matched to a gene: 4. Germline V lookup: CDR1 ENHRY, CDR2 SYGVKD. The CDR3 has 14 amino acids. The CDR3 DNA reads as TGTGCCATCAGTGAGACAGGGGGGGGAACTGAAGCTTTCTTT. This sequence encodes CAISETGGGTEAFF.

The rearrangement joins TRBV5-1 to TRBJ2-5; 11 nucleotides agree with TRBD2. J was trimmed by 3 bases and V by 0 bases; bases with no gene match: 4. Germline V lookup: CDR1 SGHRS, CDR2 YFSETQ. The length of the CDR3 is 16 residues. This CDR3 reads CASSLGSTSGEETQYF. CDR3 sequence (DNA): TGCGCCAGCAGCTTGGGTTCGACTAGCGGGGAAGAGACCCAGTACTTC.

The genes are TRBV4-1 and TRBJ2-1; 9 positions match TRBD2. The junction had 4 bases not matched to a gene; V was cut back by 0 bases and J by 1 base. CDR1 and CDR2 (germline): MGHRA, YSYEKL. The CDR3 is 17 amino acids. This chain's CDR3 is CASSQDGGLASYNEQFF. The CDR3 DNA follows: TGCGCCAGCAGCCAAGATGGGGGACTAGCTTCCTACAATGAGCAGTTCTTC.

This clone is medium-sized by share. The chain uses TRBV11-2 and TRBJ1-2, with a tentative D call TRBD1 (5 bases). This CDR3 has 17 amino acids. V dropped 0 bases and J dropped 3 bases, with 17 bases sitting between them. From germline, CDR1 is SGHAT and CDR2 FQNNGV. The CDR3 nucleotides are TGTGCCAGCAGCTTAGATCGGGGGGTACGAAGAGACTATGGCTACACCTTC. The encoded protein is CASSLDRGVRRDYGYTF.

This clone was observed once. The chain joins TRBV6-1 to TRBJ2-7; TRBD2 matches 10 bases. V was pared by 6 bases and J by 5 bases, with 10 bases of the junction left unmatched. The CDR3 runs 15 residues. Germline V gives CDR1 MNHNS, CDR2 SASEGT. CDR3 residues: CASSLSSGRGHEQYF. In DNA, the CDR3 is TGTGCCAGCAGCCTATCGAGCGGGAGGGGGCACGAGCAGTACTTC.

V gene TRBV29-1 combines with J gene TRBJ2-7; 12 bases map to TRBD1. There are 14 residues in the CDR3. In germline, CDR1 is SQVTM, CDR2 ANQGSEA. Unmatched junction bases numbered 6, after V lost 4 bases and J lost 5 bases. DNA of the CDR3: TGCAGCGTTGTTTTGGGACAGGGGGCCCACGAGCAGTACTTC. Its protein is CSVVLGQGAHEQYF.

The CDR3 protein is CASSSQLAGGGTQYF. For the CDR3, the DNA is TGTGCCAGCAGCTCGCAACTAGCGGGAGGGGGGACCCAGTACTTC. The V and J genes are TRBV11-2 and TRBJ2-5, with 13 bases identical to TRBD2. In germline, CDR1 is SGHAT, CDR2 FQNNGV. The CDR3 is 15 residues long. V lost 4 bases and J lost 7; bases outside the gene matches: 6.

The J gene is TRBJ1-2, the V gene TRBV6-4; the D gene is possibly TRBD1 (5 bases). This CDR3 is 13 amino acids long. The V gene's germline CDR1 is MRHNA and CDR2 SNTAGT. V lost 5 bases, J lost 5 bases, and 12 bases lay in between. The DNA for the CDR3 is TGTGCCAGCAGTTCAGGGACGACTTATGGCTACACCTTC. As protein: CASSSGTTYGYTF.

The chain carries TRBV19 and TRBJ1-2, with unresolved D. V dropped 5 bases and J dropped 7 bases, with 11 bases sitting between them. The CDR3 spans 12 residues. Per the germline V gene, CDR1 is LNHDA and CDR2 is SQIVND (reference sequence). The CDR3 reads CASSQTKGGYTF. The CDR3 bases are TGTGCCAGTAGTCAGACAAAGGGTGGCTACACCTTC. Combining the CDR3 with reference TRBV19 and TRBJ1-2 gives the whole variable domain DGGITQSPKYLFRKEGQNVTLSCEQNLNHDAMYWYRQDPGQGLRLIYYSQIVNDFQKGDIAEGYSVSREKKESFPLTVTSAQKNPTAFYLCASSQTKGGYTFGSGTRLTVV.

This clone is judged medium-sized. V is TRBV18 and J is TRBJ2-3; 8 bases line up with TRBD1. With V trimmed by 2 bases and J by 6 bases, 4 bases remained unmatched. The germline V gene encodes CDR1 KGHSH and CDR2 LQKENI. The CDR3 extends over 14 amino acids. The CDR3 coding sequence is TGTGCCAGCTCACCAGAGGCAGGGGGCGATACGCAGTATTTT. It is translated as CASSPEAGGDTQYF.

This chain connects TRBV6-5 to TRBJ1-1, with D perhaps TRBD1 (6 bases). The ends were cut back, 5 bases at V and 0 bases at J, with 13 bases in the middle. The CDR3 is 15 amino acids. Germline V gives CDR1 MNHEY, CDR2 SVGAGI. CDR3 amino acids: CASSTRTAMNTEAFF. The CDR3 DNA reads TGTGCCAGCAGTACCCGGACAGCTATGAACACTGAAGCTTTCTTT.

In nucleotides, the CDR3 is TGTGCCTGGAAAAAGATAGCCAAAAACATTCAGTACTTC. Amino acids: CAWKKIAKNIQYF. The chain employs TRBV30 and TRBJ2-4, with D uncertain. Trimming left V 4 bases short and J 0 bases short, with 7 bases between. The germline V gene has CDR1 GTSNPN and CDR2 SVGIG (reference sequence). The CDR3 loop spans 13 amino acids.

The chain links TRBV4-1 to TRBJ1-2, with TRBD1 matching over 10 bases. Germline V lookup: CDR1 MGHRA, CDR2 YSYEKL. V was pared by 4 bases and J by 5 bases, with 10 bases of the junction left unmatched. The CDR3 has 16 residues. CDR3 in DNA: TGCGCCAGCAGCCCCGCCTCCGGGACAGGGGAATATGGCTACACCTTC. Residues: CASSPASGTGEYGYTF.

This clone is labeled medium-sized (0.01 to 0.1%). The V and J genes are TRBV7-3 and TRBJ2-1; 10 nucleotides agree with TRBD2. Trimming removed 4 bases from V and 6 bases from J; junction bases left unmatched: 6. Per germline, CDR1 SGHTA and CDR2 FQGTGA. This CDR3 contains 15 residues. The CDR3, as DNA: TGTGCCAGCAGCTCCGGACTAGCGGAGTCCAATGAGCAGTTCTTC. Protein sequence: CASSSGLAESNEQFF.

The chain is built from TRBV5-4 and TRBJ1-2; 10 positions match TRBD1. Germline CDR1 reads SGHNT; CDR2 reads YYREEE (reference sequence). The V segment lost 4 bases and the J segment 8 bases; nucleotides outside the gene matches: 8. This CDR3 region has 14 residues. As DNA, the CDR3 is TGTGCCAGCAGCGTGTTCGACAGGGGGCAAGGCTACACCTTC. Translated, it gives CASSVFDRGQGYTF.

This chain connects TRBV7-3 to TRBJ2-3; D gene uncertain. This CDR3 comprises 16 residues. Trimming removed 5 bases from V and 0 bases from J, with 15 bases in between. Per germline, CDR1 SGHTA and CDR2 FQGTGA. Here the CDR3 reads CASSPGPPGSTDTQYF. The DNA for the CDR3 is TGTGCCAGCAGCCCCGGACCGCCCGGGAGCACAGATACGCAGTATTTT.

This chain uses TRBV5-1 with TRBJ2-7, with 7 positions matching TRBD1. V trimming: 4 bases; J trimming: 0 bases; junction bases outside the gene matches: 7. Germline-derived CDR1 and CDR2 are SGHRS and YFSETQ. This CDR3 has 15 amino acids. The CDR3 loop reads CASSKGTEFSYEQYF. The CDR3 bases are TGCGCCAGCAGCAAAGGGACAGAGTTCTCCTACGAGCAGTACTTC.

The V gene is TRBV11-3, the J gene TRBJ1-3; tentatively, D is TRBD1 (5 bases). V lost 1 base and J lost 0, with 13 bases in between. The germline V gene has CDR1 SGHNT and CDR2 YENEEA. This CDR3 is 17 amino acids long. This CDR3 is CASSLVGGSHSGNTIYF. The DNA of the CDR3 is TGTGCCAGCAGCTTAGTGGGGGGTTCCCACTCTGGAAACACCATATATTTT.

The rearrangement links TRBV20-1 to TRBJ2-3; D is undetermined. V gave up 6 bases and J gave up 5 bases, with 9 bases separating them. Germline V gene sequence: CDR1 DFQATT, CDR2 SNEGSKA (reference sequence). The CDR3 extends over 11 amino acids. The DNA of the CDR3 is TGCAGTGCGCCTCGCTTAGATACGCAGTATTTT. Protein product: CSAPRLDTQYF.

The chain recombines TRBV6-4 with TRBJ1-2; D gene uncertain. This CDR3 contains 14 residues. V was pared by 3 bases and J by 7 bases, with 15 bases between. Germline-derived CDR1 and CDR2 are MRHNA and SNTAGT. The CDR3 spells CASSELDGAGGYTF. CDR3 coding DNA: TGTGCCAGCAGTGAATTGGACGGAGCGGGTGGCTACACCTTC.

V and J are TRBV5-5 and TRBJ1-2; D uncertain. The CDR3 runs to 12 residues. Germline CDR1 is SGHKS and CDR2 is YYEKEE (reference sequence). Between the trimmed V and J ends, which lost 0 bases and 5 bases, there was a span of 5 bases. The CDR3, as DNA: TGTGCCAGCAGCTTGGATAGGTATGGCTACACCTTC. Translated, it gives CASSLDRYGYTF.

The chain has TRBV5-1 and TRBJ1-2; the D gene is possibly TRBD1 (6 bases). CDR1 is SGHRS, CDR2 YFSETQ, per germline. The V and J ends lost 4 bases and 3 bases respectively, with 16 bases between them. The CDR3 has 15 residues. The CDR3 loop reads CASSADSVRDYGYTF. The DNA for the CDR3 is TGCGCCAGCAGCGCGGACAGTGTGAGAGACTATGGCTACACCTTC.

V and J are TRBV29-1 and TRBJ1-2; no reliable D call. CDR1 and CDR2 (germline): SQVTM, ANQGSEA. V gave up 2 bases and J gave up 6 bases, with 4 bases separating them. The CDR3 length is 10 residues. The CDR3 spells CSVERDGYTF. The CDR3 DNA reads TGCAGCGTTGAAAGGGATGGCTACACCTTC.